The 27 T cell receptor beta chains reported below all come from one sample, sequenced in a study of T cell repertoires in cytomegalovirus infection. MiXCR, applied by TCRdb to the reads, yields one record per CDR3 protein. The sample has 510,000 or so distinct CDR3 sequences; 26% are singletons. The sequencing sample was made of PBMCs. The receptors were sampled from a human donor in good health (CMV status not recorded). Some clones in this sample may be carry-over from other donors' samples.

The V gene is TRBV6-1, the J gene TRBJ2-2, with 8 bases fitting TRBD2. The CDR3 totals 16 residues. J lost 5 bases, V lost 8 bases, and 13 bases had no gene match. From germline, CDR1 is MNHNS and CDR2 SASEGT. CDR3 loop: CASPERAGGRTGELFF. The CDR3 coding sequence is TGTGCCAGCCCCGAAAGGGCGGGCGGGAGGACCGGGGAGCTGTTTTTT.

This clonotype has a count of ten or more. The gene calls are TRBV7-2 and TRBJ1-5; tentative D call: TRBD1 (6 bases). The CDR3 is made up of 14 amino acids. CDR1 and CDR2 from the germline V gene are SGHTA and FQGNSA. With 5 bases removed from V and 7 bases from J, the gap between germline ends came to 15 bases. CDR3 amino acids: CASSLTGREQPQHF. The DNA of the CDR3 is TGTGCCAGCAGCCTGACAGGCAGGGAGCAGCCCCAGCATTTT.

V gene TRBV10-3 combines with J gene TRBJ2-7, with D unresolved. CDR3 length: 13 residues. V lost 4 bases and J 3 bases, leaving 10 bases between the germline ends. CDR1 is ENHRY, CDR2 SYGVKD, per germline. CDR3 DNA sequence: TGTGCCATCAGTGCCACAGTCCTCTACGAGCAGTACGTC. This gives the protein CAISATVLYEQYV.

This clonotype was counted many times. V and J are TRBV7-2 and TRBJ1-4; a weak D match, TRBD1 (5 bases). This CDR3 is built from 19 residues. Germline V gene sequence: CDR1 SGHTA, CDR2 FQGNSA. V lost 5 bases to trimming and J lost 7 bases, with 29 bases between them. The CDR3 loop is CASSRESVGGKGLGEKLFF. The CDR3 DNA follows: TGTGCCAGCAGCAGGGAGTCGGTGGGGGGAAAGGGTCTGGGTGAAAAACTGTTTTTT.

DNA for the CDR3: TGCGCCAGCTTCCGGAGCCCACAACAGAACACTGAAGCTTTCTTT. Translating gives CASFRSPQQNTEAFF. The genes are TRBV5-1 and TRBJ1-1; D unclear. Deletions cut 7 bases from V and 1 base from J, with 17 bases between. CDR3 size: 15 residues. Per germline, CDR1 SGHRS and CDR2 YFSETQ.

The V call is TRBV2, the J call TRBJ1-4; TRBD1 is a possible D gene (5 bases). Per germline, CDR1 SNHLY and CDR2 FYNNEI. This CDR3 has 15 residues. The ends were cut back, 10 bases at V and 1 base at J, with 16 bases in the middle. The CDR3 spells CATERQYGTNEKLFF. CDR3 bases: TGTGCCACCGAAAGACAGTATGGAACTAATGAAAAACTGTTTTTT.

This clonotype was observed at least ten times. The chain is built from TRBV11-2 and TRBJ2-7; D may correspond to TRBD1 or TRBD2 (6 bases each). CDR3 length equals 16 residues. CDR1 is SGHAT, CDR2 FQNNGV, per germline. Trimming took off 5 bases at V and 5 bases at J, with 22 bases between the two ends. In nucleotides, the CDR3 is TGTGCCAGCAGCCTCCCAGATGACAGAGGGGGGAACGAGCAGTACGTC. This gives the protein CASSLPDDRGGNEQYV.

This clonotype turned up a few times. The V call is TRBV4-2, the J call TRBJ1-1, with 7 positions matching TRBD1. Germline V CDR1 and CDR2: LGHNA, YNFKEQ. The CDR3 covers 14 residues. V lost 1 base to trimming and J lost 6 bases; unmatched junction nucleotides: 5. CDR3 nucleotide sequence: TGTGCCAGCAGCCAAGGGACAGGCGGTGCTGAAGCTTTCTTT. Translated, it gives CASSQGTGGAEAFF.

This clonotype was detected a few times. This chain links TRBV12-3 or TRBV12-4 with TRBJ2-5; 8 nucleotides agree with TRBD1. V was pared by 5 bases and J by 5 bases, with 10 bases of the junction left unmatched. This CDR3 is built from 15 residues. The CDR3, as DNA: TGTGCCAGCAGTGCCGGGACAGGAGTGATGGAGACCCAGTACTTC. This sequence encodes CASSAGTGVMETQYF.

In its sample, this clonotype was seen a few times. The chain couples TRBV11-2 to TRBJ2-1, with D unclear. V was shortened by 7 bases and J by 7 bases, with 14 bases between the two germline ends. The germline V gene has CDR1 SGHAT and CDR2 FQNNGV. CDR3 length equals 13 residues. The CDR3 nucleotides are TGTGCCAGCACCGGAGCTGGAGTGAATGAGCAGTTCTTC. Its translation is CASTGAGVNEQFF.

V gene TRBV6-2 or TRBV6-3 combines with J gene TRBJ2-3; D is possibly TRBD1 (5 bases). V was cut by 5 bases and J by 1 base, with 19 bases left in between. The CDR3 is made up of 17 amino acids. Per germline, CDR1 MNHEY and CDR2 SVGEGT. Written as DNA, the CDR3 is TGTGCCAGCAGTATGGGGCGGACATCGAGTGGCACAGATACGCAGTATTTT. As protein: CASSMGRTSSGTDTQYF.

V gene TRBV18 combines with J gene TRBJ2-7; 7 positions agree with TRBD2. This CDR3 contains 16 residues. Unmatched junction bases numbered 15, after V lost 5 bases and J lost 5 bases. CDR1 and CDR2 (germline): KGHSH, LQKENI. The CDR3 loop is CASSNRPELAQNEQYF. The CDR3 DNA reads TGTGCCAGCTCAAACCGTCCCGAACTAGCGCAAAACGAGCAGTACTTC.

This clonotype was seen more than once but under ten times. The chain joins TRBV7-6 to TRBJ1-4; D unclear. Trimming left V 0 bases short and J 3 bases short, with 5 bases between. Germline V lookup: CDR1 SGHVS, CDR2 FNYEAQ. This CDR3 comprises 14 residues. CDR3 region: CASSLAPSNEKLFF. The CDR3 coding sequence is TGTGCCAGCAGCTTAGCGCCTTCTAATGAAAAACTGTTTTTT. Variable domain in full (rest from reference TRBV7-6 and TRBJ1-4): GAGVSQSPRYKVTKRGQDVALRCDPISGHVSLYWYRQALGQGPEFLTYFNYEAQQDKSGLPNDRFSAERPEGSISTLTIQRTEQRDSAMYRCASSLAPSNEKLFFGSGTQLSVL.

The chain joins TRBV2 to TRBJ2-1, with 8 bases aligning to TRBD2. This CDR3 has 14 residues. V lost 9 bases and J lost 7; bases outside the gene matches: 11. The germline CDR1 and CDR2 sequences are SNHLY and FYNNEI. CDR3 sequence: CARKSGSLLNEQFF. As DNA, the CDR3 is TGTGCCAGAAAGAGCGGGAGTCTCCTTAATGAGCAGTTCTTC.

The chain carries TRBV7-8 and TRBJ2-1, with TRBD2 identical over 9 bases. This CDR3 is 16 amino acids long. Trimming removed 1 base from V and 7 bases from J; junction bases left unmatched: 8. Germline CDR1 and CDR2: SGHVS and FQNEAQ. The CDR3 DNA is TGTGCCAGCAGCTTAGGCCGCGGGGGGGGGGGGAATGAGCAGTTCTTC. Its translation is CASSLGRGGGGNEQFF.

The rearrangement links TRBV7-9 to TRBJ2-7; TRBD2 is a possible D gene (6 bases). CDR3 length: 17 amino acids. Germline V gives CDR1 SEHNR, CDR2 FQNEAQ (reference sequence). The V end lost 5 bases, the J end lost 1 base, and 21 bases lay between the germline ends. In nucleotides, the CDR3 is TGTGCCAGCAGCCCGAACAGACCGACTAGAAAGTCCTACGAGCAGTACGTC. Its translation is CASSPNRPTRKSYEQYV.

This rearrangement joins TRBV19 to TRBJ1-1, with D possibly matching TRBD1 (6 bases). Between the trimmed V and J ends, which lost 3 bases and 0 bases, there was a span of 8 bases. Germline loops: CDR1 LNHDA, CDR2 SQIVND (reference sequence). The CDR3 covers 14 residues. CDR3: CASSMGQLNTEAFF. CDR3 nucleotide sequence: TGTGCCAGTAGTATGGGACAACTGAACACTGAAGCTTTCTTT. The full variable domain, in which reference TRBV19 and TRBJ1-1 provide the parts outside the CDR3, is DGGITQSPKYLFRKEGQNVTLSCEQNLNHDAMYWYRQDPGQGLRLIYYSQIVNDFQKGDIAEGYSVSREKKESFPLTVTSAQKNPTAFYLCASSMGQLNTEAFFGQGTRLTVV.

This clonotype was seen more than once but under ten times. The J gene is TRBJ1-1, the V gene TRBV5-6, with 7 bases identical to TRBD1. Germline lookup yields CDR1 SGHDT and CDR2 YYEEEE. V was pared by 1 base and J by 10 bases, with 7 bases of the junction left unmatched. The CDR3 loop spans 13 amino acids. In nucleotides, the CDR3 is TGTGCCAGCAGCTTGCCAGGGGGGCTTCTAGCTTTCTTT. Protein product: CASSLPGGLLAFF.

This sequence joins TRBV5-1 and TRBJ1-2; D is ambiguous. Germline lookup yields CDR1 SGHRS and CDR2 YFSETQ. The CDR3 contains 15 residues. The germline V and J ends were trimmed by 5 bases and 2 bases, with 16 bases remaining between them. The CDR3 sequence: CASRVGWGQNYGYTF. The CDR3 bases are TGCGCCAGCAGGGTTGGATGGGGTCAAAACTATGGCTACACCTTC. The full variable domain, in which reference TRBV5-1 and TRBJ1-2 provide the parts outside the CDR3, is KAGVTQTPRYLIKTRGQQVTLSCSPISGHRSVSWYQQTPGQGLQFLFEYFSETQRNKGNFPGRFSGRQFSNSRSEMNVSTLELGDSALYLCASRVGWGQNYGYTFGSGTRLTVV.

J is TRBJ2-3 and V is TRBV4-2; unclear D gene. The V and J ends lost 3 bases and 1 base respectively, with 11 bases between them. The CDR3 sequence is 15 residues long. Germline lookup yields CDR1 LGHNA and CDR2 YNFKEQ. The CDR3 DNA is TGTGCCAGCAGCCACCTGTCTGCGGGCACAGATACGCAGTATTTT. This gives the protein CASSHLSAGTDTQYF.

This chain uses TRBV24-1 with TRBJ2-1; 12 bases are a match to TRBD2. Per the germline V gene, CDR1 is KGHDR and CDR2 is SFDVKD. V gave up 7 bases and J gave up 7 bases; unmatched junction bases: 7. This CDR3 has 15 amino acids. The CDR3 loop reads CATSVGLAGGNEQFF. The CDR3 DNA sequence: TGTGCCACCAGCGTGGGGCTAGCGGGAGGGAATGAGCAGTTCTTC.

This clonotype occurred many times. CDR3 sequence (DNA): TGTGCCAGCAGCCTAATAGCGGGAGGGAGCTCCTACGAGCAGTACTTC. Amino acid sequence: CASSLIAGGSSYEQYF. This sequence joins TRBV7-8 and TRBJ2-7; TRBD2 matches 11 bases. Looked up from germline, CDR1 is SGHVS and CDR2 is FQNEAQ. CDR3 size: 16 residues. The V and J ends lost 5 bases and 0 bases, in that order; junction bases with no gene match: 6. Supplemented by reference TRBV7-8 and TRBJ2-7, the full variable domain reads GAGVSQSPRYKVAKRGQDVALRCDPISGHVSLFWYQQALGQGPEFLTYFQNEAQLDKSGLPSDRFFAERPEGSVSTLKIQRTQQEDSAVYLCASSLIAGGSSYEQYFGPGTRLTVT.

This clonotype was detected ten times or more. The CDR3 region is CASSLSRRDTIDGYTF. CDR3 nucleotides: TGTGCCAGCAGCTTATCAAGAAGGGACACCATCGATGGCTACACCTTC. The chain uses TRBV7-6 and TRBJ1-2, with D possibly being TRBD1 (6 bases). The CDR3 loop spans 16 amino acids. V shed 2 bases and J shed 6 bases, with 19 bases lying between them. Germline lookup yields CDR1 SGHVS and CDR2 FNYEAQ.

This clonotype was recorded many times. The chain combines TRBV7-6 with TRBJ2-2; D ambiguous. The CDR3 has 12 residues. V lost 4 bases to trimming and J lost 5 bases, with 5 bases between them. Germline V lookup: CDR1 SGHVS, CDR2 FNYEAQ. CDR3 sequence (DNA): TGTGCCAGCAGCTCCGGAACCGGGGAGCTGTTTTTT. Protein sequence: CASSSGTGELFF. The variable domain in full, completed from reference TRBV7-6 and TRBJ2-2, reads GAGVSQSPRYKVTKRGQDVALRCDPISGHVSLYWYRQALGQGPEFLTYFNYEAQQDKSGLPNDRFSAERPEGSISTLTIQRTEQRDSAMYRCASSSGTGELFFGEGSRLTVL.

This clonotype was picked up many times. The CDR3 DNA follows: TGTGCCAGCAGCCAAGGACAGGGGGCGGTAGATACGCAGTATTTT. Its protein product is CASSQGQGAVDTQYF. The rearrangement joins TRBV7-9 to TRBJ2-3; 11 bases line up with TRBD1. V lost 5 bases to trimming and J lost 5 bases; unmatched junction nucleotides: 6. The CDR3 covers 15 residues. Germline V gene sequence: CDR1 SEHNR, CDR2 FQNEAQ (reference sequence). The whole variable domain, remainder taken from reference TRBV7-9 and TRBJ2-3, is DTGVSQNPRHKITKRGQNVTFRCDPISEHNRLYWYRQTLGQGPEFLTYFQNEAQLEKSRLLSDRFSAERPKGSFSTLEIQRTEQGDSAMYLCASSQGQGAVDTQYFGPGTRLTVL.

The genes are TRBV6-2 or TRBV6-3 and TRBJ1-5, with D possibly matching TRBD1 (5 bases). The CDR3 is 19 residues long. The V end lost 7 bases, the J end lost 3 bases, and 28 bases lay between the germline ends. Germline V gene lookup returns CDR1 MNHEY and CDR2 SVGEGT. CDR3 in DNA: TGTGCCAGCAATCAAGAGGGACTCGAAAACTGGGGAACCAATCAGCCCCAGCATTTT. It specifies CASNQEGLENWGTNQPQHF.

This clonotype was recorded at least ten times. The V call is TRBV7-2, the J call TRBJ2-5; the D call may be TRBD1 or TRBD2 (5 bases each). Deletions cut 5 bases from V and 4 bases from J, with 14 bases between. Germline V lookup: CDR1 SGHTA, CDR2 FQGNSA. The CDR3 has 14 residues. The CDR3 DNA reads as TGTGCCAGCAGCCAACGTACTAGGGGAGAGACCCAGTACTTC. It codes for CASSQRTRGETQYF.